What follows describes a single T cell receptor (beta chain). Its antigen is not known. The source of the sample is a study of shared clonotypes between healthy human individuals. Whole-study results and caveats: Relative to clonotypes present in all four donors, those not shared had lower generation probabilities. Naive subsets generally had larger estimated richness than memory subsets.

Libraries were prepared by immunoSEQ multiplex PCR; TCRdb keeps only in-frame clonotypes and omits some of them. The table shows some 2.4 million clones, with 80% to 95% occurring only once. Sequenced sample: naive CD4+ T cells from PBMCs. Subset meaning: CD45RA+ positively selected. This clonotype was obtained from a man aged 18-30 years in good health. Some clones in this sample may be carry-over from other donors' samples.

In nucleotides, the CDR3 is TGTGCCAGCTCATTGGGACTACCTTCTGGGAATGAGCAGTTCTTC. Protein sequence: CASSLGLPSGNEQFF. This chain joins TRBV18 and TRBJ2-1, with 7 bases matching TRBD2. The V segment lost 5 bases and the J segment 7 bases; nucleotides outside the gene matches: 11. This CDR3 is built from 15 residues. CDR1 KGHSH and CDR2 LQKENI come from the germline V gene.